Sequencing of this T cell receptor (beta chain) was carried out in a study of T-cell reconstitution after alpha-beta-depleted transplantation in children. This clonotype was recorded a few times. Antigen unknown. Unique molecular identifiers featured in how the TCRbeta library was prepared. TCRdb passed the PCR reads through MiXCR, listing each CDR3 protein once. This table has about 340,000 distinct CDR3 sequences, around 15% appearing once. Study conclusions and caveats: One year after transplant, T-cell counts and diversity came mostly from newly produced T cells. Reportedly, roughly two months post-transplant, alpha-beta T cells arose from several hundred expanded graft clones. At day 60, the high TCRbeta diversity found in some patients originated from recipient T cells and thymic progenitors that had survived.

The V gene's germline CDR1 is KGHSH and CDR2 LQKENI. Deletions cut 3 bases from V and 2 bases from J, with 13 bases between. The CDR3 totals 15 residues. The chain links TRBV18 to TRBJ1-1; D is possibly TRBD1 (6 bases). This sequence originates from a male patient between 2 and 10 years old who had a stem cell transplant for acute lymphoblastic leukemia, so the T cells may come from the graft donor. The specimen was PBMCs, mostly from graft donor cells, collected 360 days after TCRalphabeta/CD19-depleted stem cell transplant. CDR3 residues: CASSPSGTSNTEAFF. CDR3 DNA sequence: TGTGCCAGCTCACCGTCCGGGACAAGCAACACTGAAGCTTTCTTT.